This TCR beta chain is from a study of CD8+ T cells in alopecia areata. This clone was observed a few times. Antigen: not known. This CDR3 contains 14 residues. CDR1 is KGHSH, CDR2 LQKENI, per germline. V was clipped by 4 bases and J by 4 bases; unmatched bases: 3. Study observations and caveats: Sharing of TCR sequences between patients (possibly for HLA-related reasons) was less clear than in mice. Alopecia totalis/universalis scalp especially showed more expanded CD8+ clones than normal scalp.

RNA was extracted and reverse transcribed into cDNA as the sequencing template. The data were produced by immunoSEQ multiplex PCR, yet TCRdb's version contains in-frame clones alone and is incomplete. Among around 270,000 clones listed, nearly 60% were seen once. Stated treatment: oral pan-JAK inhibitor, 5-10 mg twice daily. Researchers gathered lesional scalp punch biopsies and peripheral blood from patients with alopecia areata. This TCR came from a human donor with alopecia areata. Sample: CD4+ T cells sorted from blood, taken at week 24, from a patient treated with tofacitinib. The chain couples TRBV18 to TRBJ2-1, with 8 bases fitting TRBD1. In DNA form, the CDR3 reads TGTGCCAGCTCACGACAGGGGTCGTACAATGAGCAGTTCTTC. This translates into CASSRQGSYNEQFF.